The rows below give T cell receptor beta chains drawn from one sample of a study of beta chain features in type 1 diabetes. Assay: immunoSEQ multiplex PCR; the TCRdb copy retains only in-frame clones and omits some. The table includes about 330,000 clones, 9.5% to 12% detected once. Sequences were obtained from naive CD4+ T cells from blood. These receptors all stem from a woman in her thirties in good health. Both conserved end residues are part of each CDR3. A D gene is named only where the DNA matches it firmly. Clone size is given for some rows only: seen once, a few or many times, or a class if the clone is expanded.

v_gene	j_gene	d_gene	abundance	CDR3aa	CDR3nt
TRBV15	TRBJ2-7	TRBD1	.	CATSRAWTGASYEQYF	TGTGCCACCAGCAGAGCTTGGACAGGTGCCTCCTACGAGCAGTACTTC
TRBV7-8	TRBJ1-1	TRBD1	few	CASSSGTVNTEAFF	TGTGCCAGCAGCTCAGGGACAGTGAACACTGAAGCTTTCTTT
TRBV7-9	TRBJ2-7	TRBD2	.	CASSTRTGTSGYEQYF	TGTGCCAGCAGCACCCGAACCGGGACTAGCGGTTACGAGCAGTACTTC
TRBV29-1	TRBJ2-2	TRBD2	.	CSASRTSEHGELFF	TGCAGCGCCTCCCGGACTAGCGAGCACGGGGAGCTGTTTTTT
TRBV7-2	TRBJ2-1	.	.	CASSLDSSSYNEQFF	TGTGCCAGCAGCTTAGACAGTAGCTCCTACAATGAGCAGTTCTTC
TRBV19	TRBJ2-5	.	.	CASSRGRDERETQYF	TGTGCCAGTAGTAGGGGGCGCGATGAGAGAGAGACCCAGTACTTC
TRBV2	TRBJ2-3	.	.	CASSYGSSTDTQYF	TGTGCCAGCAGTTACGGGTCTAGCACAGATACGCAGTATTTT
TRBV28	TRBJ1-5	.	few	CASRGVHDQPQHF	TGTGCCAGCAGAGGGGTGCACGATCAGCCCCAGCATTTT
TRBV15	TRBJ2-7	.	.	CATSRGGTAIYEQYF	TGTGCCACCAGCAGGGGCGGGACAGCTATTTACGAGCAGTACTTC
TRBV6-6	TRBJ2-5	.	.	CASSYQERETQYF	TGTGCCAGCAGTTACCAGGAGCGGGAGACCCAGTACTTC
TRBV11-2	TRBJ2-7	TRBD1	few	CASSLVGTGAYEQYF	TGTGCCAGCAGCTTAGTTGGGACAGGGGCGTACGAGCAGTACTTC
TRBV29-1	TRBJ2-2	TRBD1	few	CSVRQGSNTGELFF	TGCAGCGTCAGACAGGGCTCTAACACCGGGGAGCTGTTTTTT
TRBV9	TRBJ1-1	.	.	CASSVGSSTEAFF	TGTGCCAGCAGCGTAGGGTCGAGCACTGAAGCTTTCTTT
TRBV28	TRBJ2-7	TRBD2	few	CASSLNAGVAYEQYF	TGTGCCAGCAGTTTAAACGCGGGAGTCGCATACGAGCAGTACTTC
TRBV30	TRBJ2-7	.	few	CAWTRGRRYEQYF	TGTGCCTGGACGCGAGGGCGTCGATACGAGCAGTACTTC
TRBV30	TRBJ2-2	.	few	CAWSVGTAGELFF	TGTGCCTGGAGCGTCGGGACTGCCGGGGAGCTGTTTTTT
TRBV18	TRBJ1-5	.	.	CASSPTDSNQPQHF	TGTGCCAGCTCCCCGACAGATAGCAATCAGCCCCAGCATTTT
TRBV29-1	TRBJ2-5	TRBD1	few	CSVAPGTGGRETQYF	TGCAGCGTTGCCCCCGGGACAGGGGGCCGAGAGACCCAGTACTTC
TRBV7-9	TRBJ1-1	.	few	CASSLGEMNTEAFF	TGTGCCAGCAGCTTAGGGGAGATGAACACTGAAGCTTTCTTT
TRBV29-1	TRBJ2-6	.	few	CSVVVGGNSGANVLTF	TGCAGCGTTGTGGTGGGAGGCAACTCTGGGGCCAACGTCCTGACTTTC
TRBV9	TRBJ2-1	.	few	CASSFDSGYYNEQFF	TGTGCCAGCAGTTTTGACAGCGGGTACTACAATGAGCAGTTCTTC
TRBV18	TRBJ2-7	TRBD2	.	CASSLAGVDEQYF	TGTGCCAGCTCACTAGCGGGAGTCGACGAGCAGTACTTC
TRBV30	TRBJ1-1	.	.	CAWTHGRGEAAFF	TGTGCCTGGACCCACGGGCGGGGGGAGGCAGCTTTCTTT
TRBV9	TRBJ1-4	.	.	CASSVDPGPANEKLFF	TGTGCCAGCAGCGTAGACCCTGGGCCAGCTAATGAAAAACTGTTTTTT
TRBV7-6	TRBJ1-1	.	.	CASSLAEGLSEAFF	TGTGCCAGCAGCTTAGCTGAGGGATTGTCTGAAGCTTTCTTT
TRBV7-2	TRBJ2-1	.	.	CASSPGGVTGTGNEQFF	TGTGCCAGCAGCCCAGGCGGGGTAACGGGTACGGGTAATGAGCAGTTCTTC
TRBV6-5	TRBJ2-5	TRBD1	.	CASTPGQGGETQYF	TGTGCCAGCACCCCGGGACAGGGGGGGGAGACCCAGTACTTC
TRBV18	TRBJ2-7	TRBD2	.	CASSPGTSDAYEQYF	TGTGCCAGCTCACCAGGGACTAGCGATGCCTACGAGCAGTACTTC
TRBV6-5	TRBJ2-7	.	few	CASSLITGYEQYF	TGTGCCAGCAGCCTCATCACAGGATACGAGCAGTACTTC
TRBV7-3	TRBJ2-1	.	few	CASSPRGGSGHEQFF	TGTGCCAGCAGCCCCAGGGGCGGGAGTGGCCATGAGCAGTTCTTC
TRBV18	TRBJ2-3	.	few	CASSPTPSTDTQYF	TGTGCCAGCTCACCTACTCCTAGCACAGATACGCAGTATTTT
TRBV7-7	TRBJ2-1	TRBD2	.	CASSLGLAGFDEQFF	TGTGCTAGCAGCCTGGGACTAGCGGGATTCGATGAGCAGTTCTTC
TRBV5-1	TRBJ2-3	TRBD1	few	CASSQTPGQGGADTQYF	TGCGCCAGCAGCCAAACTCCGGGACAGGGGGGAGCAGATACGCAGTATTTT